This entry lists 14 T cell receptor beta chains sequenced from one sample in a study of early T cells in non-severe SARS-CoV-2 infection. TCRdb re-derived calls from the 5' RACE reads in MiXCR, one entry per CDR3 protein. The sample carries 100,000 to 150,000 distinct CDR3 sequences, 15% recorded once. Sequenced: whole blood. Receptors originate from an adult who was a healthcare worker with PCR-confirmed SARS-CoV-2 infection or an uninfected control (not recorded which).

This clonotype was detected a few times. CDR3 coding DNA: TGTGCCAGTAGTATAGATCGGGGGCAGAAGAATGGCTACACCTTC. It specifies CASSIDRGQKNGYTF. The chain is built from TRBV19 and TRBJ1-2; possibly TRBD1 for D (6 bases). The CDR3 is 15 amino acids. CDR1 and CDR2 from the germline V gene are LNHDA and SQIVND (reference sequence). V shed 0 bases and J shed 6 bases, with 14 bases lying between them.

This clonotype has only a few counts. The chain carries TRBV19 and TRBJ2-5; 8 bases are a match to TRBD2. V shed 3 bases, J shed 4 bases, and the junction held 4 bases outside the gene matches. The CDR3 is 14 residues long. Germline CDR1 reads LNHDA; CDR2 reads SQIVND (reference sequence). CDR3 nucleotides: TGTGCCAGTAGTATGGCCAGCGGGGGAGAGACCCAGTACTTC. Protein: CASSMASGGETQYF.

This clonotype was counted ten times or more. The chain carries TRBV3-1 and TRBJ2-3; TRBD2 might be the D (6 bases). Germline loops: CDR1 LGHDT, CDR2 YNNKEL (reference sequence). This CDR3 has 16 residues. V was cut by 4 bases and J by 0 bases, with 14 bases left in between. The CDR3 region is CASSLGGGASTDTQYF. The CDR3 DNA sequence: TGTGCCAGCAGCCTCGGAGGCGGGGCTAGCACAGATACGCAGTATTTT.

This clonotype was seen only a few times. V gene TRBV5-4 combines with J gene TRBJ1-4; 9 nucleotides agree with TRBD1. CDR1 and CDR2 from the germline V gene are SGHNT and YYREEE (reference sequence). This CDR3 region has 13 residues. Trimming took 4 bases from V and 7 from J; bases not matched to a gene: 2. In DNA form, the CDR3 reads TGTGCCAGCAGCAGGGACAGGGCTGAAAAACTGTTTTTT. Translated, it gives CASSRDRAEKLFF.

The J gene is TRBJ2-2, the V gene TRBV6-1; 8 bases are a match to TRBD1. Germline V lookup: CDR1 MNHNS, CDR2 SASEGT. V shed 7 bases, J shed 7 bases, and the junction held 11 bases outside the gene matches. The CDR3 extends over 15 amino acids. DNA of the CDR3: TGTGCCAGCAAACAGGGGGTTGTTGTTAACGGGGAGCTGTTTTTT. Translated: CASKQGVVVNGELFF.

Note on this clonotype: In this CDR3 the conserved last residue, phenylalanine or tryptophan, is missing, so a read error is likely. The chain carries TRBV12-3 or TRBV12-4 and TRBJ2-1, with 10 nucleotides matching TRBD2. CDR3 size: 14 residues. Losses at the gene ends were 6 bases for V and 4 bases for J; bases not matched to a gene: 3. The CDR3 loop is CASSTGLAYNEQFV. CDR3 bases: TGTGCCAGCAGCACGGGACTAGCGTACAATGAGCAGTTCGTC.

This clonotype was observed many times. The DNA of the CDR3 is TGTGCCAGCAGCTCTCAGCCCCCGGGACAGGGTTCGGAGACCCAGTACTTC. Amino acid sequence: CASSSQPPGQGSETQYF. This chain joins TRBV7-8 and TRBJ2-5; TRBD1 aligns across 9 bases. Germline V gene data show CDR1 as SGHVS and CDR2 as FQNEAQ. V lost 4 bases and J lost 5; bases outside the gene matches: 14. The CDR3 is made up of 17 amino acids.

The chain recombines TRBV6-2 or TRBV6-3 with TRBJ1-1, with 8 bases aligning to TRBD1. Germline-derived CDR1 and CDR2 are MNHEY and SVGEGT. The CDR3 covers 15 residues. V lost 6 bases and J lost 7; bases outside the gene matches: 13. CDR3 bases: TGTGCCAGCAGGAAAGCGGGACAGGCCGCCTTTGAAGCTTTCTTT. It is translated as CASRKAGQAAFEAFF.

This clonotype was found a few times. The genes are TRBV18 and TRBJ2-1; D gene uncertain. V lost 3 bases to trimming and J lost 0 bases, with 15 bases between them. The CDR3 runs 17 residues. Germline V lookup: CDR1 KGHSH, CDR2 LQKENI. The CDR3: CASSPTVGSDSYNEQFF. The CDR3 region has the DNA TGTGCCAGCTCACCTACAGTGGGGTCCGACTCCTACAATGAGCAGTTCTTC.

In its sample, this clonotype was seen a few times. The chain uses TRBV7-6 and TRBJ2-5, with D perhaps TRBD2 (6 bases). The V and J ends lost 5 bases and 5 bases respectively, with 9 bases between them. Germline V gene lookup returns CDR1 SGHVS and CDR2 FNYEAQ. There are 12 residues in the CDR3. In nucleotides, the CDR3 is TGTGCCAGCAGCAAACGGGGGGAGACCCAGTACTTC. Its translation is CASSKRGETQYF.

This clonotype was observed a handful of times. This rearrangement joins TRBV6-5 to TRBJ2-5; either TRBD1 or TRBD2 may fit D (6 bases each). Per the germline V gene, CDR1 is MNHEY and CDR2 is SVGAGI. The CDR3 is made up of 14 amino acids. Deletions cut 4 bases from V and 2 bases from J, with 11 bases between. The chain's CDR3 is CASSFGGLQETQYF. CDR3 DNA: TGTGCCAGCAGTTTCGGGGGCCTGCAAGAGACCCAGTACTTC.

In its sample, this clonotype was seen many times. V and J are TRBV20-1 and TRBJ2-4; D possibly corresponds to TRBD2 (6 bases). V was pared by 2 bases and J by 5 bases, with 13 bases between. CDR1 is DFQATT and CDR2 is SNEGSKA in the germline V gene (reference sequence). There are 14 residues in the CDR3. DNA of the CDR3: TGCAGTGCTAGACCCCCTGGAGGGGAAAACATTCAGTACTTC. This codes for CSARPPGGENIQYF.

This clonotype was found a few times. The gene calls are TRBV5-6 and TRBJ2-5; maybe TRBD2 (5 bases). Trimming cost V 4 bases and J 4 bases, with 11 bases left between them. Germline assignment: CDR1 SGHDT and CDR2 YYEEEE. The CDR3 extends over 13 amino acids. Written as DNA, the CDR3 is TGTGCCAGCAGCCAGGCAGGAGGAGAGACCCAGTACTTC. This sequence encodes CASSQAGGETQYF.

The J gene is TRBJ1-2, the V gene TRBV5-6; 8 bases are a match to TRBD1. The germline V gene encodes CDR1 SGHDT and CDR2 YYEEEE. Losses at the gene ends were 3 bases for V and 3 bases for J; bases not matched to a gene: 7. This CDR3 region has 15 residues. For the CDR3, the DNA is TGTGCCAGCAGCTCGAAGGCACAGGGGGACTATGGCTACACCTTC. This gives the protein CASSSKAQGDYGYTF.